This T cell receptor (beta chain) originates from a study of blood T cell repertoires in COVID-19. The trim removed 0 bases at V and 2 bases at J, leaving 15 bases unmatched. The V gene's germline CDR1 is ENHRY and CDR2 SYGVKD. The CDR3 runs 19 residues. Original processing methods: Researchers report that nucleated cell counts were estimated from reference gene primer amplification. Generated by immunoSEQ multiplex PCR, the TCRdb table keeps only in-frame clones and is missing some. D and trimming come from the DNA, and the V and J calls and clone size come from that table. This table has about 50,000 clones, about 81% appearing once.

Sequencing was performed on peripheral blood. This sequence joins TRBV10-3 and TRBJ2-7, with 8 bases fitting TRBD2. The sequence derives from a man between 65 and 80 years old with active COVID-19. CDR3 sequence: CAISESTSGGGGYTYEQYF. CDR3 coding DNA: TGTGCCATCAGTGAGTCCACTAGCGGTGGGGGGGGATATACCTACGAGCAGTACTTC.